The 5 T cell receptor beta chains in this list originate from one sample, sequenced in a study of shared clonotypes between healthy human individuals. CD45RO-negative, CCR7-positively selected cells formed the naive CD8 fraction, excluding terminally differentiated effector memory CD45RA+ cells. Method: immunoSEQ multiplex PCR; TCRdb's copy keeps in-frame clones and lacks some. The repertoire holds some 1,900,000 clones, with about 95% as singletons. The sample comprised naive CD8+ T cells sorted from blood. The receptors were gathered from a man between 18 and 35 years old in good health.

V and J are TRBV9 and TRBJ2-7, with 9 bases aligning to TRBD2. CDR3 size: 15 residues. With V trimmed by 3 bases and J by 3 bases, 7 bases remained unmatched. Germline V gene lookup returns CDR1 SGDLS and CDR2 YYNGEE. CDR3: CASSGGGGELYEQYF. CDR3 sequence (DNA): TGTGCCAGCAGCGGTGGCGGGGGGGAGCTCTACGAGCAGTACTTC.

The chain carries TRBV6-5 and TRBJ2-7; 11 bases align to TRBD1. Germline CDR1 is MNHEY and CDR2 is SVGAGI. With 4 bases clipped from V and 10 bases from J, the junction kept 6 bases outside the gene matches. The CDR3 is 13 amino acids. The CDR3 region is CASSWGQGGFQYF. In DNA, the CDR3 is TGTGCCAGCAGTTGGGGACAGGGGGGGTTTCAGTACTTC.

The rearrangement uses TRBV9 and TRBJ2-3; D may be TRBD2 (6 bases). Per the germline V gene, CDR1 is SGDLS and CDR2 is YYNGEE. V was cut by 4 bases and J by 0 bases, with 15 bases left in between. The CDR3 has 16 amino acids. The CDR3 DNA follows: TGTGCCAGCAGCCCCGAGGGACTTCCTAGCACAGATACGCAGTATTTT. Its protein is CASSPEGLPSTDTQYF.

CDR3 DNA sequence: TGCGCCAGCAGCCCGGACGGAAAGAACAGGGCTTTCTTT. It codes for CASSPDGKNRAFF. The rearrangement joins TRBV4-3 to TRBJ1-1, with D possibly being TRBD1 (5 bases). The CDR3 length is 13 residues. Per the germline V gene, CDR1 is LGHNA and CDR2 is YSLEER. Between the trimmed V and J ends, which lost 4 bases and 11 bases, there was a span of 17 bases.

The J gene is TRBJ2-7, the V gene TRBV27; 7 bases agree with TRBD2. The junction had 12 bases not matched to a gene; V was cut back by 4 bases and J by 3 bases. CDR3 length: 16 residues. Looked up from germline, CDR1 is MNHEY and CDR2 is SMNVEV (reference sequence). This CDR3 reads CASSSSMAGVVYEQYF. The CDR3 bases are TGTGCCAGCAGTTCCTCTATGGCGGGGGTCGTCTACGAGCAGTACTTC.